What follows are 25 T cell receptor beta chains derived from one specimen sequenced in a study of shared clonotypes between healthy human individuals. Produced via immunoSEQ multiplex PCR; TCRdb's table is partial and in-frame only. Among about 1.1 million clones, about 80% were seen once, and the ten largest hold more than 0.85%. Sequences were obtained from memory CD4+ T cells from PBMCs. Noted subset: CD45RA-negative fraction. The receptors come from a young man in good health. Some clones in this sample may be carry-over from other donors' samples.

In DNA form, the CDR3 reads TGTGCCAGCTCACTAAATCGGATGGCGAGCACAGATACGCAGTATTTT. It is translated as CASSLNRMASTDTQYF. The genes are TRBV18 and TRBJ2-3; the D is unclear. CDR3 length: 16 residues. From germline, CDR1 is KGHSH and CDR2 LQKENI. The V gene lost 4 bases and the J gene lost 0 bases, with 14 bases spanning the gap.

V usage is TRBV7-2 and J usage is TRBJ2-1; 7 bases are shared with TRBD2. The CDR3 loop spans 13 amino acids. After removal of 6 bases from V and 9 bases from J, the junction contained 8 bases not matched to a gene. Germline assignment: CDR1 SGHTA and CDR2 FQGNSA. The CDR3 reads CASRPAGSGEQFF. The CDR3, as DNA: TGTGCCAGCAGACCAGCGGGAAGTGGTGAGCAGTTCTTC.

This clone was counted only a few times. V is TRBV29-1 and J is TRBJ1-1; a possible D gene is TRBD1 (5 bases). CDR1 is SQVTM, CDR2 ANQGSEA, per germline. The CDR3 sequence is 15 residues long. V lost 5 bases and J lost 1, with 17 bases in between. CDR3 region: CSVTEWGMGNTEAFF. The CDR3 nucleotides are TGCAGCGTTACGGAGTGGGGGATGGGGAACACTGAAGCTTTCTTT.

The rearrangement uses TRBV7-2 and TRBJ2-2; 7 bases line up with TRBD2. Germline lookup yields CDR1 SGHTA and CDR2 FQGNSA. Trimming at V came to 4 bases and at J to 4 bases, leaving 3 bases not matched to a gene. The CDR3 consists of 14 residues. CDR3 in DNA: TGTGCCAGCAGCTCGGGACTATTCACCGGGGAGCTGTTTTTT. This translates into CASSSGLFTGELFF.

As for this clone: The sample contains more than one DNA sequence encoding this CDR3. The chain recombines TRBV7-2 with TRBJ2-5; no clear D gene. CDR3 length: 14 amino acids. Germline V gene lookup returns CDR1 SGHTA and CDR2 FQGNSA. Trimming removed 0 bases from V and 0 bases from J, with 5 bases in between. DNA for the CDR3: TGTGCCAGCAGCTTAGCGGGTAACCAAGAGACCCAGTACTTC. As protein: CASSLAGNQETQYF.

The V gene is TRBV6-1, the J gene TRBJ2-7, with D perhaps matching TRBD1 or TRBD2 (6 bases each). CDR3 length equals 14 residues. V was trimmed by 2 bases and J by 6 bases, leaving 14 bases between them. Germline values: CDR1 MNHNS, CDR2 SASEGT. DNA for the CDR3: TGTGCCAGCAGTGAAAGAGGCAGGGGAGGCGAGCAGTACTTC. Translation gives CASSERGRGGEQYF.

There are a few counts of this clone. The chain carries TRBV14 and TRBJ1-3; no clear D. Germline V gene lookup returns CDR1 SGHDN and CDR2 FVKESK. CDR3 size: 13 residues. V was shortened by 3 bases and J by 2 bases, with 5 bases between the two germline ends. CDR3 sequence (DNA): TGTGCCAGCAGCCATCTCACTGGAAACACCATATATTTT. As protein: CASSHLTGNTIYF.

CDR3 residues: CASSLVFGREPGGELFF. In nucleotides, the CDR3 is TGTGCCAGCAGTTTAGTATTTGGGCGGGAGCCAGGCGGGGAGCTGTTTTTT. The chain is built from TRBV27 and TRBJ2-2; 7 nucleotides match TRBD2. CDR1 and CDR2 (germline): MNHEY, SMNVEV (reference sequence). V gave up 2 bases and J gave up 7 bases; unmatched junction bases: 13. This CDR3 has 17 residues.

The V gene is TRBV10-3, the J gene TRBJ2-7, with 10 bases matching TRBD1. CDR3 size: 14 residues. V lost 7 bases to trimming and J lost 4 bases; unmatched junction nucleotides: 7. Germline CDR1 and CDR2: ENHRY and SYGVKD. CDR3 in amino acids: CAIKGGQGLYEQYF. The CDR3 DNA reads as TGTGCCATCAAAGGGGGACAGGGGTTGTACGAGCAGTACTTC.

This clone was seen many times. The V gene is TRBV6-5, the J gene TRBJ2-5; D is undetermined. Germline CDR1 and CDR2: MNHEY and SVGAGI. This CDR3 spans 14 amino acids. Trimming cost V 1 base and J 1 base, with 7 bases left between them. Here the CDR3 DNA reads TGTGCCAGCAGTTACTACAGTGGCCAAGAGACCCAGTACTTC. It encodes CASSYYSGQETQYF.

The chain links TRBV7-2 to TRBJ1-1, with D perhaps TRBD1 (6 bases). Germline assignment: CDR1 SGHTA and CDR2 FQGNSA. V lost 5 bases to trimming and J lost 1 base, with 14 bases between them. This CDR3 is built from 15 residues. The CDR3 sequence is CASSGKGGANTEAFF. The CDR3 region has the DNA TGTGCCAGCAGCGGCAAGGGGGGAGCGAACACTGAAGCTTTCTTT.

This clone was counted many times. This chain uses TRBV4-3 with TRBJ2-5; the match to TRBD1 covers 8 bases. The CDR3 is made up of 15 amino acids. CDR1 is LGHNA, CDR2 YSLEER, per germline. V shed 0 bases and J 5 bases; nucleotides not matched to a gene: 5. CDR3: CASSQEPGGWETQYF. The CDR3 DNA reads as TGCGCCAGCAGCCAAGAGCCAGGGGGCTGGGAGACCCAGTACTTC.

This clone has ten or more counts. The CDR3 is CAISEPGTGTKVNYGYTF. The CDR3 DNA reads TGTGCCATCAGTGAGCCCGGGACAGGGACAAAAGTCAACTATGGCTACACCTTC. The J gene is TRBJ1-2, the V gene TRBV10-3; 9 positions agree with TRBD1. The CDR3 covers 18 residues. CDR1 is ENHRY, CDR2 SYGVKD, per germline. V dropped 2 bases and J dropped 2; count of bases not matched to a gene: 12.

The rearrangement joins TRBV28 to TRBJ2-5, with D possibly being TRBD1 (6 bases). Germline lookup yields CDR1 MDHEN and CDR2 SYDVKM. CDR3 length: 16 amino acids. V gave up 3 bases and J gave up 2 bases, with 16 bases separating them. The CDR3 region has the DNA TGTGCCAGCAGTTTTCTGCTTTTGGACAGACAAGAGACCCAGTACTTC. Protein product: CASSFLLLDRQETQYF.

The chain links TRBV28 to TRBJ2-5, with D possibly TRBD1 on 6 matching bases. There are 15 residues in the CDR3. V lost 6 bases and J lost 0, with 14 bases in between. Germline CDR1 MDHEN, CDR2 SYDVKM. CDR3 sequence: CASSPDRTNQETQYF. The CDR3 bases are TGTGCCAGCAGCCCCGACAGGACAAACCAAGAGACCCAGTACTTC.

The chain carries TRBV18 and TRBJ2-1; D gene ambiguous. CDR1 is KGHSH and CDR2 is LQKENI in the germline V gene. This CDR3 spans 13 amino acids. Trimming left V 1 base short and J 8 bases short, with 9 bases between. The CDR3 loop is CASSPLLWYEQFF. CDR3 nucleotides: TGTGCCAGCTCACCACTTTTGTGGTATGAGCAGTTCTTC.

The sample holds a few counts of this clone. Only one base separates this from a far larger clonotype, so it likely reflects a read error. The conserved phenylalanine or tryptophan is not found at the CDR3 terminus, so this likely reflects a read error. The rearrangement joins TRBV29-1 to TRBJ2-7; 8 nucleotides match TRBD1. CDR1 and CDR2 (germline): SQVTM, ANQGSEA. This CDR3 region has 12 residues. V shed 7 bases, J shed 6 bases, and the junction held 8 bases outside the gene matches. The CDR3 protein is CSGGTGELEQYL. The CDR3, as DNA: TGCAGCGGGGGGACAGGCGAACTCGAGCAGTACCTC.

V and J are TRBV7-2 and TRBJ2-1, with D possibly TRBD1 on 6 matching bases. Germline values: CDR1 SGHTA, CDR2 FQGNSA. The V and J ends lost 7 bases and 0 bases respectively, with 10 bases between them. The CDR3 has 14 amino acids. The CDR3 DNA is TGTGCCAGCAAGGGGGAGAGCTCCTACAATGAGCAGTTCTTC. Protein: CASKGESSYNEQFF.

The V gene is TRBV6-1, the J gene TRBJ2-7; D ambiguous. This CDR3 has 12 amino acids. Trimming cost V 6 bases and J 6 bases, with 12 bases left between them. CDR1 and CDR2 (germline): MNHNS, SASEGT. CDR3 nucleotides: TGTGCCAGCAGCTACGGCCCAGTCGAGCAGTACTTC. Residues: CASSYGPVEQYF.

V is TRBV11-2 and J is TRBJ2-1; 12 bases line up with TRBD2. Germline V lookup: CDR1 SGHAT, CDR2 FQNNGV. The ends lost 2 bases at V and 5 bases at J; junction bases unmatched: 10. The length of the CDR3 is 18 residues. This CDR3 reads CASSLSSGRASGHNEQFF. The CDR3 region has the DNA TGTGCCAGCAGCTTATCTAGCGGGAGGGCCTCTGGGCACAATGAGCAGTTCTTC.

CDR3 DNA: TGTGCCAGCAGTTTATTTTGGACAGGGAGAATGAACACTGAAGCTTTCTTT. This sequence encodes CASSLFWTGRMNTEAFF. The V gene is TRBV28, the J gene TRBJ1-1, with 8 bases fitting TRBD1. This CDR3 spans 17 amino acids. Germline-derived CDR1 and CDR2 are MDHEN and SYDVKM. V dropped 1 base and J dropped 0; count of bases not matched to a gene: 7.

Worth noting for this clone: The same CDR3 can be traced to other DNA sequences in this sample. V usage is TRBV9 and J usage is TRBJ2-5, with TRBD2 matching over 9 bases. This CDR3 comprises 14 residues. Looked up from germline, CDR1 is SGDLS and CDR2 is YYNGEE. Losses at the gene ends were 3 bases for V and 2 bases for J; bases not matched to a gene: 2. The CDR3: CASSATSGQETQYF. In nucleotides, the CDR3 is TGTGCCAGCAGCGCAACTAGCGGGCAAGAGACCCAGTACTTC.

This chain uses TRBV4-1 with TRBJ2-7; D may be TRBD1 or TRBD2 (6 bases each). This CDR3 has 17 residues. Looked up from germline, CDR1 is MGHRA and CDR2 is YSYEKL. Trimming took off 2 bases at V and 2 bases at J, with 19 bases between the two ends. Here the CDR3 DNA reads TGCGCCAGCAGCCAAAAAGCAGCAGGGGACTTCCCCTACGAGCAGTACTTC. Its protein product is CASSQKAAGDFPYEQYF.

The V gene is TRBV5-8, the J gene TRBJ1-4; D gene unclear. This CDR3 has 14 amino acids. V was pared by 1 base and J by 4 bases, with 8 bases between. Germline assignment: CDR1 SGHTS and CDR2 YDEGEE. The CDR3 sequence is CASSLRVLNEKLFF. The CDR3 coding sequence is TGTGCCAGCAGCTTGCGGGTCCTTAATGAAAAACTGTTTTTT.

V and J are TRBV7-2 and TRBJ2-7, with TRBD2 matching 11 bases. The germline V gene encodes CDR1 SGHTA and CDR2 FQGNSA. The ends lost 5 bases at V and 3 bases at J; junction bases unmatched: 6. This CDR3 has 15 residues. CDR3 sequence reads: CASSPPTSGSYEQYF. The CDR3 nucleotides are TGTGCCAGCAGCCCACCTACTAGCGGGAGCTACGAGCAGTACTTC.